These 12 T cell receptor beta chains were all obtained from the same sample, sequenced in a study of blood T cells in healthy people across ages. A second PCR of roughly 6 to 12 cycles used a sample-barcoded 5' primer and a J-beta primer mix. A single record per CDR3 protein comes from TCRdb applying MiXCR to the 5' RACE reads. In the table there are 1,500,000 or so distinct CDR3 sequences, 59% of which are singletons. The specimen was blood. All receptors derive from a young man in good health.

The V and J genes are TRBV21-1 and TRBJ1-2. TRBV21-1 is a documented pseudogene. The CDR3 covers 13 residues. The CDR3 loop is CATLGGRHYGYTF. CDR3 DNA: TGTGCCACCCTAGGAGGGAGGCACTATGGCTACACCTTC.

J is TRBJ2-5 and V is TRBV27, with D hard to call. Germline-derived CDR1 and CDR2 are MNHEY and SMNVEV (reference sequence). V lost 6 bases and J lost 4, with 18 bases in between. The CDR3 contains 15 residues. The CDR3 loop is CASRRSMTPRETQYF. In nucleotides, the CDR3 is TGTGCCAGCAGACGAAGTATGACCCCCCGAGAGACCCAGTACTTC.

This chain uses TRBV27 with TRBJ2-7; 11 bases map to TRBD2. Germline V gene sequence: CDR1 MNHEY, CDR2 SMNVEV (reference sequence). V lost 4 bases and J lost 6; bases outside the gene matches: 8. The CDR3 is 15 residues long. The CDR3 DNA reads TGTGCCAGCAGTTCCGGGACTAGCGGCCACTCCGAGCAGTACTTC. Protein sequence: CASSSGTSGHSEQYF.

The V gene is TRBV20-1, the J gene TRBJ1-2; possible D gene TRBD1, 5 bases. Trimming shortened V by 1 base and J by 5 bases, and 14 bases separated the two germline ends. The CDR3 loop spans 14 amino acids. In germline, CDR1 is DFQATT, CDR2 SNEGSKA (reference sequence). In DNA, the CDR3 is TGCAGTGCTAGAGGGCCTGACGGGGGGTATGGCTACACCTTC. This gives the protein CSARGPDGGYGYTF.

This rearrangement joins TRBV6-5 to TRBJ2-1; D unclear. CDR1 is MNHEY and CDR2 is SVGAGI in the germline V gene. The CDR3 extends over 14 amino acids. Between the trimmed V and J ends, which lost 6 bases and 12 bases, there was a span of 21 bases. In nucleotides, the CDR3 is TGTGCCAGCAGCCCAAACCTGGGCACGAGAGGGCAGTTCTTC. It is translated as CASSPNLGTRGQFF.

The rearrangement uses TRBV28 and TRBJ1-2; TRBD1 matches 10 bases. Germline-derived CDR1 and CDR2 are MDHEN and SYDVKM. Trimming cost V 6 bases and J 10 bases; bases outside gene matches: 5. This CDR3 region has 12 residues. The CDR3 DNA follows: TGTGCCAGCAGGACAGGGGGCGGTTCCTACACCTTC. Its protein product is CASRTGGGSYTF.

This chain joins TRBV12-3 or TRBV12-4 and TRBJ1-2; 8 bases are a match to TRBD1. This CDR3 has 14 amino acids. V dropped 5 bases and J dropped 3; count of bases not matched to a gene: 5. CDR3 coding DNA: TGTGCCAGCAGTCAACAGGGGGTTTACTATGGCTACACCTTC. It translates to CASSQQGVYYGYTF.

This chain uses TRBV6-1 with TRBJ2-1, with D uncertain. The CDR3 consists of 13 residues. V was shortened by 1 base and J by 7 bases, with 8 bases between the two germline ends. Germline CDR1 is MNHNS and CDR2 is SASEGT. The CDR3 protein is CASSEVWQNEQFF. CDR3 DNA sequence: TGTGCCAGCAGTGAAGTCTGGCAGAATGAGCAGTTCTTC.

The J gene is TRBJ2-3, the V gene TRBV28; D perhaps matches TRBD1 (6 bases). This CDR3 has 13 amino acids. From germline, CDR1 is MDHEN and CDR2 SYDVKM. V lost 2 bases, J lost 14 bases, and 17 bases lay in between. The CDR3, as DNA: TGTGCCAGCAGTTTACAAAGGGGGTCCCATGCGTATTTT. It specifies CASSLQRGSHAYF.

The genes are TRBV4-1 and TRBJ2-1; D call uncertain. CDR3 length equals 14 residues. The V gene's germline CDR1 is MGHRA and CDR2 YSYEKL. Trimming took off 0 bases at V and 10 bases at J, with 13 bases between the two ends. Written as DNA, the CDR3 is TGCGCCAGCAGCCAAGAGGGTCCAGGATGGGAGCAGTTCTTC. Translated: CASSQEGPGWEQFF.

This chain uses TRBV6-6 with TRBJ1-5, with 10 bases fitting TRBD1. The length of the CDR3 is 14 residues. V was pared by 8 bases and J by 5 bases, with 6 bases of the junction left unmatched. Germline values: CDR1 MNHNY, CDR2 SVGAGI (reference sequence). The CDR3 sequence: CASSGTGVYQPQHF. The CDR3 DNA follows: TGTGCCAGCTCCGGGACAGGGGTATATCAGCCCCAGCATTTT.

This clonotype was counted only a few times. The chain couples TRBV12-3 or TRBV12-4 to TRBJ2-2, with D possibly being TRBD1 (6 bases). V dropped 5 bases and J dropped 0 bases, with 10 bases sitting between them. The CDR3 totals 15 residues. CDR3 amino acids: CASSRTAPNTGELFF. CDR3 bases: TGTGCCAGCAGTCGGACAGCGCCGAACACCGGGGAGCTGTTTTTT.